This TCR beta chain was obtained from a study of coeliac disease. General study findings and limits: Control samples showed higher TRB and TRG clonality than intraepithelial and lamina propria samples in active celiac disease.

This clone was seen more than once but under ten times. What it recognizes is unknown. Germline CDR1 reads SGHNT; CDR2 reads YYREEE (reference sequence). V was trimmed by 5 bases and J by 3 bases, leaving 15 bases between them. The CDR3 length is 15 residues. The assay was immunoSEQ multiplex PCR, and TCRdb's table has in-frame clones only and misses some. The profile covers around 3,300 clones, with approximately 63% appearing a single time and around 14% taken by the ten largest. The specimen sequenced was intraepithelial lymphocytes from the gut. The sequence was collected from a man aged 18 to 30 with celiac disease on a gluten-free diet. The chain is built from TRBV5-4 and TRBJ2-1; D perhaps matches TRBD1 (6 bases). Here the CDR3 reads CASRSAGTNYNEQFF. CDR3 bases: TGTGCCAGCAGATCCGCCGGGACAAACTACAATGAGCAGTTCTTC.